This T cell receptor (beta chain) was profiled in a study of shared clonotypes between healthy human individuals (dated by TCRdb to between 2020 and 2021). The study in broad terms: The cohort included a few men and a couple of women between 18 and 49 years of age. For each donor, CD4 naive and CD4 memory were each run on three plates, CD8 naive on two plates, and CD8 memory on one plate. Per donor, leukapheresis produced somewhere between about 0.9 and 9 billion PBMCs. The study deeply sequenced blood TCR repertoires of several healthy adults to estimate repertoire size and the extent of clonotype sharing between individuals. Libraries were prepared and TCR repertoires were sequenced by different laboratories using diverse techniques, in order to increase sequencing depth and limit assay-specific biases.

TCR CDR3 regions were amplified from genomic DNA by multiplex PCR using the deep immunoSEQ assay. Extracted genomic DNA from each cell subset was distributed evenly across all wells of several immunoSEQ 96-well plates, and each plate was treated as a replicate. For sorted subsets, 200 to 250 ng genomic DNA, equal to 30,000 or so T cell genomes, was loaded into each replicate PCR. Purified libraries were measured with a Qubit 3.0 fluorometer, size-checked on a Bioanalyzer 2100, and measured again with the KAPA Library Quantification kit. Every immunoSEQ 96-well plate was sequenced on a dedicated single-read 150-cycle Illumina NextSeq 550 flow cell. Processing in the source paper ran as follows. Because the immunoSEQ output held only junctional sequences and lacked quality scores, the filtering could not match the filtering applied to full-length reads. To assign V/J genes and CDR3, sequences were annotated against IMGT germline references using PyIR, a Python wrapper for IgBLAST v1.9. Reads were filtered out if the reads had weak V/J assignments (E-value above 1e-6), no CDR3, stop codons, out-of-frame junctions, or ambiguous translated residues. V3J clonotypes were defined as sequences sharing the same inferred V gene, J gene, and CDR3 amino acid sequence. The percentage overlap between two repertoires was calculated by dividing the number of shared unique clonotypes by the size of the smaller repertoire. Repertoire richness was assessed with RTK rarefaction, the Chao1 estimator, and Recon v2.1 estimates of unobserved clonotypes. For all TCRbeta clonotypes obtained by the gDNA method from four donors, generation probabilities were computed with OLGA. Imported from immuneACCESS, the table was reduced by TCRdb to in-frame sequences with V and J called. These copies leave out some clones; in studies compared against another copy, an unresolved V gene accounts for under half, and the cause of the remainder is not known. V and J calls plus clone size are reproduced from that table; the DNA served to infer D and trimming. The sample includes around 700,000 clones, with about 80% observed a single time. The ten largest clones add up to 1.5% to 2% of the sample.

Study-wide conclusions, independent of this receptor: Rarefaction of sorted-subset datasets indicated incomplete sequencing despite the large sequencing depth. Because the study included only a small number of donors, the genetic and exposure-history diversity represented was limited. Around 5.4% of naive CD4, 3.5% of naive CD8, about 2.1% of memory CD4, and 0.35% to 0.4% of memory CD8 clonotypes were shared across several donors. Based on pairwise subsampling, the degree of clonotype sharing among donors was expected to be affected by sequencing depth. Sampling was restricted to blood, and TCR repertoires in tissues likely differ from the TCR repertoires found in blood. Compared with non-shared clonotypes, clonotypes shared by all four sorted-subset donors had higher generation probabilities. Naive subsets generally had larger estimated clonotype richness than memory subsets.

About this clone: It has no known antigen specificity. The record has no base qualities; no much larger clone is one base away.

The donors were healthy, HIV-negative adults with no recently reported acute infections or vaccinations. Every donor was a Caucasian adult residing in Nashville, Tennessee, USA. CD4+ T cells were enriched through magnetic negative selection, after which naive cells were positively selected on CD45RA and the remaining negative fraction served as the memory subset. Blood was obtained by leukapheresis, after which PBMCs were separated by Ficoll-Histopaque density gradient centrifugation and cryopreserved in liquid nitrogen vapor phase. Analytical flow cytometry was used to check the purity and quantity of each magnetically sorted T cell population. Genomic DNA was isolated from every sorted fraction and measured by UV absorbance on a Nanodrop 2000c. CDR1 and CDR2, per the germline V gene, are SGHTA and FQGNSA. The CDR3 holds 12 amino acids from the cysteine to the phenylalanine. The DNA shown is the 36-base CDR3, in frame from base 1. Between the V and J ends, shortened by 5 bases and 10 bases respectively, the junction contains 12 bases.

The sequence links TRBV7-2 to TRBJ2-4, with the D gene possibly TRBD1 or TRBD2, each one fitting 5 bases. The clonotype comes from a woman aged 30 to 39 in good health. The specimen was memory CD4+ T cells sorted from blood. The cell subset or site label corresponds to: CD45RA-negative fraction. CDR3 reads: CASSTGAFIQYF. The base sequence is TGTGCCAGCAGCACCGGGGCCTTTATTCAGTACTTC. The CDR3 plus the reference TRBV7-2 and TRBJ2-4 genes for the other parts give the full variable domain: GAGVSQSPSNKVTEKGKDVELRCDPISGHTALYWYRQSLGQGLEFLIYFQGNSAPDKSGLPSDRFSAERTGGSVSTLTIQRTQQEDSAVYLCASSTGAFIQYFGAGTRLSVL.